This T cell receptor (beta chain) stems from a study of cytotoxic CD8 clonotypes in ibrutinib-treated CLL. Background on the study: Response sampling came at median roughly 12 months of treatment, ranging about 6 to 40 months. The study's findings and limits: Baseline-level clonality went beyond age-matched healthy donors and moved in step with circulating CD8+ T-cell counts. Baseline levels were approached again at progression, after clonality had risen at ibrutinib response.

The germline V gene has CDR1 MNHEY and CDR2 SVGAGI. This CDR3 region has 13 residues. V was cut by 8 bases and J by 0 bases, with 10 bases left in between. The method was immunoSEQ multiplex PCR; TCRdb's version includes in-frame clones alone and lacks a portion of them. The data hold about 130,000 clones, with 60% to 85% observed a single time. The table lists this clone with a few counts. The target antigen is unknown. The J gene is TRBJ1-1, the V gene TRBV6-5; D gene ambiguous. Sequences were derived from PBMCs, sampled after 24 months of ibrutinib treatment. This receptor was obtained from a human donor with chronic lymphocytic leukemia. The CDR3 here is CASVGQMNTEAFF. The CDR3 DNA reads TGTGCCAGCGTGGGCCAGATGAACACTGAAGCTTTCTTT.